This TCR beta chain was sequenced in a study of PD-1 blockade in classical Hodgkin lymphoma. Study-wide results and limits: Patients who responded completely had about the same baseline diversity as newly diagnosed patients.

Method: immunoSEQ multiplex PCR; TCRdb's copy keeps in-frame clones and lacks some. The sample includes more than 90,000 clones, roughly 79% seen only once; the top ten take 16%. Each patient's relapse followed autologous stem cell transplantation, and brentuximab vedotin exposure varied. Germline V gene lookup returns CDR1 SGHRS and CDR2 YFSETQ. The J segment lost 3 bases and the V segment lost 0 bases, leaving 10 bases of the junction unmatched. The CDR3 has 20 residues. As regards this clone: Antigen specificity is unknown.

The V call is TRBV5-1, the J call TRBJ2-1; 15 positions agree with TRBD2. The material was peripheral blood mononuclear cells (PBMCs), obtained before the second cycle of nivolumab. The clonotype comes from a human donor with classical Hodgkin lymphoma. The CDR3 region has the DNA TGCGCCAGCAGCTTGGCCTCCGGGACTAGCGGGGGGTTACTCTACAATGAGCAGTTCTTC. Translating it yields CASSLASGTSGGLLYNEQFF.